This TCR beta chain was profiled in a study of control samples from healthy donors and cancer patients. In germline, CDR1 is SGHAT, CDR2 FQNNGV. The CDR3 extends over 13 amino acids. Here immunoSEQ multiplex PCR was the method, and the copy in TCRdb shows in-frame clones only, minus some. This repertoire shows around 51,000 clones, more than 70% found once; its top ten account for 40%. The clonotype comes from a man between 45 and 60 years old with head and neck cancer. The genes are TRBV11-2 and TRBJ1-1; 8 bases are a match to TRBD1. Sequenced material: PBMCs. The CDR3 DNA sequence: TGTGCGGTCAGGGGGCTCATGAACACTGAAGCTTTCTTT. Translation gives CAVRGLMNTEAFF.